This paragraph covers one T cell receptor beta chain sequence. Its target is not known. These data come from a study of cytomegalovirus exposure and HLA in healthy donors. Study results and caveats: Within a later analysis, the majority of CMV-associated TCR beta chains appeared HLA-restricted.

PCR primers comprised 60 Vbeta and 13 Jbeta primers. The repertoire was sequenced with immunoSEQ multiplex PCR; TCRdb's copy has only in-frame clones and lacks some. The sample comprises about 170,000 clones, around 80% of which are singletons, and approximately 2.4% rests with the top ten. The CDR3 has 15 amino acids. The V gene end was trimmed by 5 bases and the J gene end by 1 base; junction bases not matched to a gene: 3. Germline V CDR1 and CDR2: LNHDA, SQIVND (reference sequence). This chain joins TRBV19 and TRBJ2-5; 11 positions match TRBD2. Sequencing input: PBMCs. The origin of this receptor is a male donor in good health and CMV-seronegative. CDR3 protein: CASSSTSGAQETQYF. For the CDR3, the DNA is TGTGCCAGTAGTTCGACTAGCGGGGCCCAAGAGACCCAGTACTTC.